This paragraph reports one T cell receptor beta chain. Its antigen is not identified. Clones were read by immunoSEQ multiplex PCR, and TCRdb kept only the in-frame ones, dropping some. Of 150,000 to 200,000 clones listed, 80% to 95% were seen once; the top ten hold 0.067%. The V end lost 2 bases, the J end lost 3 bases, and 13 bases lay between the germline ends. This CDR3 has 15 residues. Germline V lookup: CDR1 GTSNPN, CDR2 SVGIG (reference sequence). The data were taken from a study of shared clonotypes between healthy human individuals. Study information: Used for every donor were three CD4 naive, three CD4 memory, two CD8 naive and one CD8 memory plate. General study points: It was the few donors that limited the genetic and exposure-history diversity represented.

CD45RA-negative memory and CD45RA+ naive subsets were split from the CD4+ cells. This clonotype was sampled from a woman aged 25 to 39 in good health. This chain connects TRBV30 to TRBJ2-2; D gene uncertain. The sample consisted of naive CD4+ T cells sorted from blood. Subset of the sample: CD45RA+ positively selected. CDR3 coding DNA: TGTGCCTGGAGTCCCTTGGCGGCTGACACCGGGGAGCTGTTTTTT. This translates into CAWSPLAADTGELFF.